These 7 T cell receptor beta chains came from one sample sequenced in a study of response to subunit inactivated influenza vaccine. TCRdb passed the RT-PCR reads through MiXCR, listing each CDR3 protein once. This sample has over 800,000 distinct CDR3 sequences, with 20% to 25% found just once. Sequences were derived from PBMCs from blood, sampled less than 6 days after vaccination. The receptor set was obtained from a man aged 50-60 years who received an inactivated influenza vaccine.

This chain uses TRBV6-1 with TRBJ1-6; 9 bases are shared with TRBD1. Germline V gene sequence: CDR1 MNHNS, CDR2 SASEGT. Trimming at V came to 5 bases and at J to 8 bases, leaving 13 bases not matched to a gene. The CDR3 contains 17 residues. The CDR3 is CASSPDRGGLWDSPLHF. CDR3 nucleotides: TGTGCCAGCAGTCCCGACAGGGGGGGGTTATGGGATTCACCCCTCCACTTT.

This clonotype was counted a few times. V gene TRBV7-2 combines with J gene TRBJ2-3; 8 bases are a match to TRBD2. CDR1 is SGHTA, CDR2 FQGNSA, per germline. Germline trimming cut 4 bases from V and 2 bases from J; bases unmatched to any gene: 5. This CDR3 is built from 15 residues. The CDR3 is CASSSLAGHTDTQYF. CDR3 bases: TGTGCCAGCAGCTCTCTAGCGGGCCACACAGATACGCAGTATTTT.

This clonotype was detected a few times. V usage is TRBV5-1 and J usage is TRBJ2-7; TRBD1 might be the D (6 bases). The CDR3 has 16 residues. Germline values: CDR1 SGHRS, CDR2 YFSETQ. Trimming took off 4 bases at V and 0 bases at J, with 17 bases between the two ends. The CDR3 sequence: CASSPQRTALSYEQYF. The CDR3 DNA sequence: TGCGCCAGCAGCCCCCAGCGGACAGCCCTCTCCTACGAGCAGTACTTC.

The chain is built from TRBV7-2 and TRBJ2-5; D call uncertain. Germline V gene lookup returns CDR1 SGHTA and CDR2 FQGNSA. This CDR3 is 15 amino acids long. Trimming left V 2 bases short and J 5 bases short, with 15 bases between. The CDR3 nucleotides are TGTGCCAGCAGCTTAACCTATCTCAAGTGGGAGACCCAGTACTTC. It yields the protein CASSLTYLKWETQYF.

The rearrangement uses TRBV29-1 and TRBJ2-7; D uncertain. Trimming took 6 bases from V and 3 from J, leaving 9 bases between them. Germline V gene lookup returns CDR1 SQVTM and CDR2 ANQGSEA. The CDR3 has 11 amino acids. The CDR3 spells CSVDMHYEQYF. CDR3 nucleotides: TGCAGCGTAGACATGCACTACGAGCAGTACTTC.

This sequence joins TRBV20-1 and TRBJ1-2, with D unresolved. Germline loops: CDR1 DFQATT, CDR2 SNEGSKA (reference sequence). Trimming stripped 0 bases from V and 14 bases from J, with 16 bases between. This CDR3 comprises 12 residues. The DNA of the CDR3 is TGCAGTGCTAGAGAAGGCAGGAAACAGCTGACCTTC. This gives the protein CSAREGRKQLTF.

This clonotype appeared a few times. The chain carries TRBV4-3 and TRBJ1-6; D remains ambiguous. The CDR3 has 15 residues. The germline V and J ends were trimmed by 3 bases and 8 bases, with 14 bases remaining between them. CDR1 and CDR2 from the germline V gene are LGHNA and YSLEER. CDR3 amino acids: CASSQPGVPYSPLHF. CDR3 bases: TGCGCCAGCAGCCAGCCGGGAGTCCCGTATTCACCCCTCCACTTT.